This TCR beta chain was found in a study of blood T cells in healthy people across ages. Whole-study findings and limits: Fewer expanded clones and more diversity marked long-lived versus aged donors. Significant beta diversity loss was already apparent by age approximately 42, declining roughly linearly.

The CDR3 runs 16 residues. The V gene end was trimmed by 5 bases and the J gene end by 0 bases; junction bases not matched to a gene: 9. Germline CDR1 reads SGHTA; CDR2 reads FQGNSA. For this clonotype: Its antigen is undetermined.

A second about 7 to 11 cycle PCR used barcoded and J-beta primers. TCRdb recomputed calls from the 5' RACE reads with MiXCR, one row per CDR3 protein. This repertoire shows approximately 810,000 distinct CDR3 sequences, around 26% found once; its top ten account for roughly a sixth. The TCR was taken from a woman aged 80 or over in good health. The sample taken for sequencing was blood. The chain has TRBV7-2 and TRBJ2-7, with 8 bases identical to TRBD2. The CDR3 DNA reads TGTGCCAGCAGCCCAGGAGCGGGAGCCCTCTCCTACGAGCAGTACTTC. It specifies CASSPGAGALSYEQYF.